This T cell receptor (beta chain) was retrieved from a study of blood T cells in healthy people across ages. As regards this clonotype: What it binds is unknown.

Germline values: CDR1 SGHRS, CDR2 YFSETQ. The CDR3 loop spans 16 amino acids. With a J-beta primer mix and a sample-barcoded 5' primer, a second PCR ran roughly 6 to 12 cycles. TCRdb reprocessed the 5' RACE reads with MiXCR, giving one entry per CDR3 protein. The data show about 1.8 million distinct CDR3 sequences, with just under 50% seen just once and over 2% held by the top ten. Overall study findings and caveats: Diversity estimates from one million T cells were considered underestimates. A greater number of naive CD4+ cells and higher diversity distinguished long-lived donors from aged donors.

Roughly 10 milliliters was the volume of peripheral blood drawn from each donor. PBMCs numbering at least 6 million were isolated per sample. This receptor was identified in a woman between 35 and 50 years old in good health. V usage is TRBV5-1 and J usage is TRBJ2-7; 8 bases match TRBD2. The J call is in doubt because the DNA end fits TRBJ2-5 better. Input material: blood. The CDR3 protein is CASSTGLGDGYETQYF. The CDR3 nucleotides read TGCGCCAGCAGCACGGGACTAGGCGATGGATACGAGACCCAGTACTTC.